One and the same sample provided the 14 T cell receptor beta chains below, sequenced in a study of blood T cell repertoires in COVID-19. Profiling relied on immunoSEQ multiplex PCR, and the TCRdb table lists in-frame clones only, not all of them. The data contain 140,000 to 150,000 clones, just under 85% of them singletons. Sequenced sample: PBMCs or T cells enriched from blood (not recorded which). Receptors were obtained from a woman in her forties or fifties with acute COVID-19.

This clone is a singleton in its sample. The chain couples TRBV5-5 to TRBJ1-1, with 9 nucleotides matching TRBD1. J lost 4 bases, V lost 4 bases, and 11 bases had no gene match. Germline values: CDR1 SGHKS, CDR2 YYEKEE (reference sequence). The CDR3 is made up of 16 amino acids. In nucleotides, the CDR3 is TGTGCCAGCAGCCGGATCCGACAGGGGGAAACCACTGAAGCTTTCTTT. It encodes CASSRIRQGETTEAFF.

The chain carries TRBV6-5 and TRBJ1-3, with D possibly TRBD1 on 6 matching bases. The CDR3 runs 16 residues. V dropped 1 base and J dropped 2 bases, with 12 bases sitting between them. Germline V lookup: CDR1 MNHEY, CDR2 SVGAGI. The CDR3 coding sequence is TGTGCCAGCAGTTACTACGCAGGGGCCGCTGGAAACACCATATATTTT. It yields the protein CASSYYAGAAGNTIYF.

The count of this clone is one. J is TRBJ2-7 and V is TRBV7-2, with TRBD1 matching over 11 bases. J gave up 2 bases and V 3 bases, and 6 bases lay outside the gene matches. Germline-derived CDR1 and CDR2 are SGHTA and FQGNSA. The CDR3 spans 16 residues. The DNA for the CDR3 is TGTGCCAGCAGCTTCATCCCGGGACAGGGGGCCTACGAGCAGTACTTC. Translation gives CASSFIPGQGAYEQYF.

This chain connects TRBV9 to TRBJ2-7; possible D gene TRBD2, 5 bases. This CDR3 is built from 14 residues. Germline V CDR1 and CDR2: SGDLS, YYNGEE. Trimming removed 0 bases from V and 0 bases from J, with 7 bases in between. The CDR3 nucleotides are TGTGCCAGCAGCGTAGTCGGGAACTCCTACGAGCAGTACTTC. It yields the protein CASSVVGNSYEQYF.

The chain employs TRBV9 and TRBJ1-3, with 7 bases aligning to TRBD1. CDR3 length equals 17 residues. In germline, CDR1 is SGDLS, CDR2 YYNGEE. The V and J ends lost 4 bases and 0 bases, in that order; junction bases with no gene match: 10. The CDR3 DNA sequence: TGTGCCAGCAGCTCACGACAGGGAGAGTTCTCTGGAAACACCATATATTTT. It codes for CASSSRQGEFSGNTIYF.

CDR3 sequence (DNA): TGCAGCGTTAACGTCAGAGGGAGAGAGGAGGCAGATACGCAGTATTTT. Translation gives CSVNVRGREEADTQYF. The rearrangement joins TRBV29-1 to TRBJ2-3; possibly TRBD2 for D (5 bases). There are 16 residues in the CDR3. Per the germline V gene, CDR1 is SQVTM and CDR2 is ANQGSEA. Trimming pared 5 bases from V and 4 bases from J, leaving 22 bases between.

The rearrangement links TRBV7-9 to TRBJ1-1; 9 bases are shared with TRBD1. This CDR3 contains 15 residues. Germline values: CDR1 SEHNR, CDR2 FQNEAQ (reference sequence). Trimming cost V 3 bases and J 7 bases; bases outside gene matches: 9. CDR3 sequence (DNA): TGTGCCAGCAGCTTGAGGACAGGGGAATTATATGAAGCTTTCTTT. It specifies CASSLRTGELYEAFF.

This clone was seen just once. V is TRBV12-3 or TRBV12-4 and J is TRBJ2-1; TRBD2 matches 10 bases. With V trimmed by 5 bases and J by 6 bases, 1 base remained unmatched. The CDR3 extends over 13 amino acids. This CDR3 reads CASSRTSGNEQFF. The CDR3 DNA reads TGTGCCAGCAGTCGGACTAGCGGCAATGAGCAGTTCTTC.

The CDR3 sequence is CASSPGQAGNTIYF. CDR3 sequence (DNA): TGTGCCAGCAGCCCTGGACAGGCGGGAAACACCATATATTTT. This rearrangement joins TRBV9 to TRBJ1-3; 7 bases map to TRBD1. The V gene end was trimmed by 4 bases and the J gene end by 4 bases; junction bases not matched to a gene: 5. The CDR3 totals 14 residues. Per germline, CDR1 SGDLS and CDR2 YYNGEE.

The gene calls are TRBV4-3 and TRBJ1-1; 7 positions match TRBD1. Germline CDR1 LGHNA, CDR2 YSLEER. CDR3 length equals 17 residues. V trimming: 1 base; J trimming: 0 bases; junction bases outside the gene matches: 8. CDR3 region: CASSQVITGDMNTEAFF. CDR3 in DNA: TGCGCCAGCAGCCAAGTTATTACAGGGGACATGAACACTGAAGCTTTCTTT.

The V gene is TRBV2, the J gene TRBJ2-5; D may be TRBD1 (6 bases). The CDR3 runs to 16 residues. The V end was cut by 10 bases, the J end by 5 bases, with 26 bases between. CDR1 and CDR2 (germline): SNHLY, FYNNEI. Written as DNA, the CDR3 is TGTGCCACCGGGGACCCCCTCAGGGGAGTATGGGAGACCCAGTACTTC. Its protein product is CATGDPLRGVWETQYF. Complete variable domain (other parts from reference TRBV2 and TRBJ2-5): EPEVTQTPSHQVTQMGQEVILRCVPISNHLYFYWYRQILGQKVEFLVSFYNNEISEKSEIFDDQFSVERPDGSNFTLKIRSTKLEDSAMYFCATGDPLRGVWETQYFGPGTRLLVL.

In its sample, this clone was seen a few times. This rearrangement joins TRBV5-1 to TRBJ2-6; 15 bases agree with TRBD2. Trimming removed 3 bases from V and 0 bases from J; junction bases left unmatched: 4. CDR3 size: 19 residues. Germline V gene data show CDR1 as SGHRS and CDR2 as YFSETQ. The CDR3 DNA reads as TGCGCCAGCAGCTGGGGACTAGCGGGAGGCAACTCTGGGGCCAACGTCCTGACTTTC. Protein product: CASSWGLAGGNSGANVLTF.

This CDR3 is CASSLGPTTSTQYF. DNA for the CDR3: TGTGCCAGCAGTTTGGGGCCTACGACGTCGACCCAGTACTTC. The rearrangement joins TRBV28 to TRBJ2-5; D might be TRBD1 (5 bases). CDR1 MDHEN and CDR2 SYDVKM come from the germline V gene. The CDR3 consists of 14 residues. Trimming shortened V by 3 bases and J by 7 bases, and 15 bases separated the two germline ends.

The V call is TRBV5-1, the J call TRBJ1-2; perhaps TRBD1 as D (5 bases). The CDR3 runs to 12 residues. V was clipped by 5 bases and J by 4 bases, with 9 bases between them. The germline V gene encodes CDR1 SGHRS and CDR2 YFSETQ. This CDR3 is CASRGAGYGYTF. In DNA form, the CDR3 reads TGCGCCAGCAGAGGGGCTGGCTATGGCTACACCTTC.